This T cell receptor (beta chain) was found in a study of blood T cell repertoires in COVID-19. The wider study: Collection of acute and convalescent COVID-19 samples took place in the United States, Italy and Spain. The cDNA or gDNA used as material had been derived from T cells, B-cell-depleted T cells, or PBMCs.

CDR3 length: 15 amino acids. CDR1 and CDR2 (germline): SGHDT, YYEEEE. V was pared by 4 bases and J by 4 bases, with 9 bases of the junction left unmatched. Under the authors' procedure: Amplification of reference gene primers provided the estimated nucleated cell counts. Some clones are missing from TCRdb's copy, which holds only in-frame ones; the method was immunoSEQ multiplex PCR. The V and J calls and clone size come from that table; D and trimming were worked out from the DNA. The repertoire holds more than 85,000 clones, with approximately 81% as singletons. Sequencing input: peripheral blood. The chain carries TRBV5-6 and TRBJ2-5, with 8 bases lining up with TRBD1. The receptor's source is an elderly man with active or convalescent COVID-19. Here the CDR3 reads CASSHHQGARETQYF. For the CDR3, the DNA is TGTGCCAGCAGCCATCATCAGGGGGCCAGAGAGACCCAGTACTTC.